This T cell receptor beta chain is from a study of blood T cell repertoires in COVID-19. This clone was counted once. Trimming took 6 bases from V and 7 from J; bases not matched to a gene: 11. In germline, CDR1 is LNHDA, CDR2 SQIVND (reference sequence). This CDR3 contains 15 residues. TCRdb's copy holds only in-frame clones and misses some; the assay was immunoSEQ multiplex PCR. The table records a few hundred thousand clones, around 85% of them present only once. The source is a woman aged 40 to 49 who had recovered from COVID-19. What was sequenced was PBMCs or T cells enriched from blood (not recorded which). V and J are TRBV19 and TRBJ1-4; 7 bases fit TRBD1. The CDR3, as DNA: TGTGCCAGTAGCCCCTTGAACAGGGGTGGTGAAAAACTGTTTTTT. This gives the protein CASSPLNRGGEKLFF. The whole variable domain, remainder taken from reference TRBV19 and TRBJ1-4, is DGGITQSPKYLFRKEGQNVTLSCEQNLNHDAMYWYRQDPGQGLRLIYYSQIVNDFQKGDIAEGYSVSREKKESFPLTVTSAQKNPTAFYLCASSPLNRGGEKLFFGSGTQLSVL.